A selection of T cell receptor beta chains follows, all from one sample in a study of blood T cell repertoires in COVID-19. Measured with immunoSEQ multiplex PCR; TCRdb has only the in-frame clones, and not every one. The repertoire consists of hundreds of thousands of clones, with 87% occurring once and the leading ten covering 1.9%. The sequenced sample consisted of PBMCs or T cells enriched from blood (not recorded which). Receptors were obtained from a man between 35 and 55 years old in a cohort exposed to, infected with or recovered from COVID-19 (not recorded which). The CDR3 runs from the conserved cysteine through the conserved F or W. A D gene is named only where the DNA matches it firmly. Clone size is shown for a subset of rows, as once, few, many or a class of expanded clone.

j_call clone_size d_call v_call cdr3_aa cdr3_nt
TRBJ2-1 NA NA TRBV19 CASSIVRENEQFF TGTGCCAGTAGTATAGTTAGGGAGAATGAGCAGTTCTTC
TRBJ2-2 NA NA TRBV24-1 CATSLTGNTGELFF TGTGCCACCAGTCTAACAGGGAACACCGGGGAGCTGTTTTTT
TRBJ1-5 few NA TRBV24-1 CATSEGGKQPQHF TGTGCCACCAGTGAAGGAGGAAAACAGCCCCAGCATTTT
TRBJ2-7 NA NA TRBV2 CASSGARGGEQYF TGTGCCAGCAGTGGGGCCAGGGGTGGCGAGCAGTACTTC
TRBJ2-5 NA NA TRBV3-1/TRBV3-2 CASSQDAAQETQYF TGTGCCAGCAGCCAAGATGCAGCGCAAGAGACCCAGTACTTC
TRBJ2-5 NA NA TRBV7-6 CASSSTPVETQYF TGTGCCAGCAGCTCGACACCGGTCGAGACCCAGTACTTC
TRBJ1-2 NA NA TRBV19 CASSIGREYYGYTF TGTGCCAGTAGTATCGGACGGGAATACTATGGCTACACCTTC
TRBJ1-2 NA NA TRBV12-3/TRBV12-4 CASSLGTWAGYTF TGTGCCAGCAGTTTAGGAACTTGGGCTGGCTACACCTTC
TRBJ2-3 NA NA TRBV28 CASSLRGRASTDTQYF TGTGCCAGCAGTTTACGCGGCAGGGCGAGCACAGATACGCAGTATTTT
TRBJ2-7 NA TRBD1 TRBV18 CASSLQGDEQYF TGTGCCAGCTCATTACAGGGGGACGAGCAGTACTTC
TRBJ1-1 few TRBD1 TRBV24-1 CATSDDRDSEAFF TGTGCCACCAGTGATGACAGGGACAGTGAAGCTTTCTTT
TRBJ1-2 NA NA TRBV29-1 CSVEDPRQAGYGYTF TGCAGCGTTGAAGACCCAAGACAGGCTGGATATGGCTACACCTTC